Below, one TCR beta chain is given with its context. Its antigen remains unknown. In the source study's methods: CDR3 differences across clinicopathological groups were used to build a distant-metastasis classifier for papillary thyroid cancer. TCRdb re-processed the PCR reads through MiXCR. The V and J calls here are based on TCRdb, not the publication. The sample lists under 50,000 clones, around 30% seen once, with roughly 11% in the top ten. This specimen comes from a study of metastatic and nonmetastatic thyroid tumors. Across the whole study: Comparative analysis of repertoires was undertaken across blood and tumor or nodule tissue obtained from malignant and benign thyroid patients.

CDR1 and CDR2 from the germline V gene are LGHNA and YNFKEQ. This CDR3 has 14 amino acids. V was pared by 0 bases and J by 10 bases, with 13 bases between. Study-level points and caveats: Versus benign nodules, malignant thyroid tumors reportedly had significantly higher TCR beta diversity, in blood and tumor.

Until they underwent thyroid surgery, no patient had received any treatment. This chain uses TRBV4-2 with TRBJ2-1, with TRBD2 as a possible D gene (6 bases). Sequencing used blood. This clonotype was sampled from a male donor with papillary thyroid cancer or a benign thyroid nodule (not recorded which). Some clones in this sample may be carry-over from other donors' samples. In DNA, the CDR3 is TGTGCCAGCAGCCAAGATGGGGGGAGCAGGGAGCAGTTCTTC. It yields the protein CASSQDGGSREQFF.